The following is a TCR beta chain sequence with its context. The sample is drawn from a study of shared clonotypes between healthy human individuals. Study-wide background: The study used three CD4 naive, three CD4 memory, two CD8 naive and one CD8 memory plate per donor.

In the CD4+ fraction, cells were divided into CD45RA+ naive and CD45RA-negative memory subsets. Deep was the level used in running the assay. The authors loaded roughly 200 ng DNA, approximately 30,000 T cell genomes, into sorted-subset replicate PCRs. Some clones are missing from TCRdb's copy, which holds only in-frame ones; the method was immunoSEQ multiplex PCR. Of about 2.4 million clones in the sample, more than 85% were seen once. With 5 bases clipped from V and 4 bases from J, the junction kept 11 bases outside the gene matches. The CDR3 contains 15 residues. CDR1 and CDR2 from the germline V gene are SGHVS and FQNEAQ.

The sample was naive CD4+ T cells from PBMCs. The subset was: CD45RA+ positively selected. The receptor was isolated from a man between 18 and 29 years old in good health. Some clones in this sample may be carry-over from other donors' samples. The V and J genes are TRBV7-8 and TRBJ2-7, with TRBD2 matching 7 bases. CDR3 bases: TGTGCCAGCAGCGCCTCTTGGGGGAGGGGATACGAGCAGTACTTC. Its translation: CASSASWGRGYEQYF. Supplemented by reference TRBV7-8 and TRBJ2-7, the full variable domain reads GAGVSQSPRYKVAKRGQDVALRCDPISGHVSLFWYQQALGQGPEFLTYFQNEAQLDKSGLPSDRFFAERPEGSVSTLKIQRTQQEDSAVYLCASSASWGRGYEQYFGPGTRLTVT.